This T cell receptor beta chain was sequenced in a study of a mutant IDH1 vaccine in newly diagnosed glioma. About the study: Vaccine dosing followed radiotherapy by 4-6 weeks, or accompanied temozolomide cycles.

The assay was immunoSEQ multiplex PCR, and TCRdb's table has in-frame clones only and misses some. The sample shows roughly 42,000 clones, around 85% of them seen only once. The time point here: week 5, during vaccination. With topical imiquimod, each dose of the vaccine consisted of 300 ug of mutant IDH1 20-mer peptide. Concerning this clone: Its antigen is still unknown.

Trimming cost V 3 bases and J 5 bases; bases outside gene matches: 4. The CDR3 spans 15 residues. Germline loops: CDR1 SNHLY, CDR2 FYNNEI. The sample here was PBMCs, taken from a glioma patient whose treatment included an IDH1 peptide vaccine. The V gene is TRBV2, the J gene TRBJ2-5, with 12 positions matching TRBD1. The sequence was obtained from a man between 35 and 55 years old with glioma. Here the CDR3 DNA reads TGTGCCAGCAGTGAGGGACAGGGGGCGTTTGAGACCCAGTACTTC. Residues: CASSEGQGAFETQYF.